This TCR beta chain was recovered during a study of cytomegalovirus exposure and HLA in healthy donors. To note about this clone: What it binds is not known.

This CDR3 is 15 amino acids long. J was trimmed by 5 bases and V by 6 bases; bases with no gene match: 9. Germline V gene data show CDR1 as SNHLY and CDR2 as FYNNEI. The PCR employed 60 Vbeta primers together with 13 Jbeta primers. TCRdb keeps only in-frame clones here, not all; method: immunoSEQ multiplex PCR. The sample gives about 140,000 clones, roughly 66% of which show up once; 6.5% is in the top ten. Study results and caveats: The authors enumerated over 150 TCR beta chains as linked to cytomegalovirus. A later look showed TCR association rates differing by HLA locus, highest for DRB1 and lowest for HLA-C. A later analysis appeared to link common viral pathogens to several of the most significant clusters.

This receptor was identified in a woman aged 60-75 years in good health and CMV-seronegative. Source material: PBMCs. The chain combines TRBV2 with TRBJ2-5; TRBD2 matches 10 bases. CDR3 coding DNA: TGTGCCAGCAGAGAGGGACTAGCGTCCCCCGAGACCCAGTACTTC. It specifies CASREGLASPETQYF.